This T cell receptor (beta chain) is drawn from a study of response to subunit inactivated influenza vaccine. Notes on the study in general: The authors offered the suggestion that each seasonal influenza vaccination recruits few new T cells.

At least ten counts were recorded for this clonotype. What it recognizes is unknown. The CDR3 is 13 residues long. Trimming cost V 4 bases and J 4 bases, with 12 bases left between them. Germline V gene lookup returns CDR1 SQVTM and CDR2 ANQGSEA. A single record per CDR3 protein comes from TCRdb applying MiXCR to the RT-PCR reads. Of approximately 530,000 distinct CDR3 sequences in the sample, roughly 7.6% were seen once. J is TRBJ2-3 and V is TRBV29-1; D perhaps matches TRBD1 (5 bases). The sequence came from a man between 50 and 70 years old who received an inactivated influenza vaccine. The sample in question was PBMCs from blood, obtained around 2 years after vaccination. The CDR3 DNA sequence: TGCAGCGTTGGCCAACAGGAGTCAGATACGCAGTATTTT. Residues: CSVGQQESDTQYF.